A single TCR beta chain is shown here with its context. Its antigen is unidentified. CDR3 length equals 14 residues. Germline CDR1 MNHEY, CDR2 SMNVEV (reference sequence). V shed 4 bases and J shed 6 bases, with 16 bases lying between them. PCR involved 60 Vbeta and 13 Jbeta primers. The method was immunoSEQ multiplex PCR; TCRdb's version includes in-frame clones alone and lacks a portion of them. The sample contains about 180,000 clones, around 83% of which appear only once. This sample stems from a study of cytomegalovirus exposure and HLA in healthy donors. About the study: Prior work identified more than 90 million unique TCR beta sequences in 190 million or so T cells.

Study-wide results and limits: In a later analysis, HLA-associated beta chains showed higher expansion and lower generation probabilities than comparable chains. Roughly even sequencing depth across donors was the assumption behind the presence/absence analyses.

Material for sequencing was PBMCs. This TCR was sampled from a girl aged 2 to 9 in good health and CMV-seropositive. The rearrangement uses TRBV27 and TRBJ2-7, with D tentatively TRBD1 (6 bases). CDR3 sequence reads: CASSSSSRGIEQYF. As DNA, the CDR3 is TGTGCCAGCAGTTCCTCCTCGAGGGGGATCGAGCAGTACTTC.